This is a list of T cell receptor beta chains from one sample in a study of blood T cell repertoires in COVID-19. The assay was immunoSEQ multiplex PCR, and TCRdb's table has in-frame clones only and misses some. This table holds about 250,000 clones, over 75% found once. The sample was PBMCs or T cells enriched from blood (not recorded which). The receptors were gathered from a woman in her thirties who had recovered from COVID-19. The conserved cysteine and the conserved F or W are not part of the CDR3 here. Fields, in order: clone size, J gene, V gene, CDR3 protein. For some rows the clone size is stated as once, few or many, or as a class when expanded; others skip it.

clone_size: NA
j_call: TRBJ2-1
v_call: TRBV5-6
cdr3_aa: ASSPLDRPNEPSYNEQF

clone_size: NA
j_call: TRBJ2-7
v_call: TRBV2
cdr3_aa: ASLVGGQASYEQY

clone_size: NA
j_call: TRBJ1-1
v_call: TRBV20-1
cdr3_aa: SATSEGEAF

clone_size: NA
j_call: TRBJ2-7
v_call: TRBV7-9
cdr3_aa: ASSLAEDRGRSYEQY

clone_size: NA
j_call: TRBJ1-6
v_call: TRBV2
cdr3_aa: ASSEGRVVGSPLH

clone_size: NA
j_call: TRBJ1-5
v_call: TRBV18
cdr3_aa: ASSPTASNQPQH

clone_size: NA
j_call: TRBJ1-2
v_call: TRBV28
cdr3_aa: ASSLPRGVKGYT

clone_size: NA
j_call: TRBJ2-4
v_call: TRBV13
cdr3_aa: ASSPRDRGGNIQY

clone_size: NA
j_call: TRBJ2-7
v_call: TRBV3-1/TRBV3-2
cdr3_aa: ASSPRGGYEQY

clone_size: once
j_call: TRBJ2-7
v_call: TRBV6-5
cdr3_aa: ASSYDSGNTYEQY

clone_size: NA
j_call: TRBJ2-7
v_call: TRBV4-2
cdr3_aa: ASSQGKAGGYYEQY

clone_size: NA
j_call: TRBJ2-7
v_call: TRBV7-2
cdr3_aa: ASSLTGGSYEQY

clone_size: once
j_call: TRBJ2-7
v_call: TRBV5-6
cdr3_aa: ASSGSVQGLIY

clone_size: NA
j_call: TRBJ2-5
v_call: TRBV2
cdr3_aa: ASSERRLGRPEETQY

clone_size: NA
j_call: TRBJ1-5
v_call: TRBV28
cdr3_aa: ASHEQTGSQPQH

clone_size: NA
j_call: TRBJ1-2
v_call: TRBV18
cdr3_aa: ASSPTTGVSVGYT

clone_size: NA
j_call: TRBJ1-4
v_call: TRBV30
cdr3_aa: AWGGTGEKLF

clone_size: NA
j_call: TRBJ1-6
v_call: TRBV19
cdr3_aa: ASWTGDNSPLH

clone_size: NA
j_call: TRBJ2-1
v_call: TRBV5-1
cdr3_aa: ASSWGTEGNEQF

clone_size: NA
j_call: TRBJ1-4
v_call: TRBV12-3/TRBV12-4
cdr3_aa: ASRRGGDEKLF

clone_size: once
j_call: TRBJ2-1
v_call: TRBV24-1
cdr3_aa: ATSDPRSYNEQF

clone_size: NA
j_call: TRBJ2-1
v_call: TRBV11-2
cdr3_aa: ASSYSGTYNEQF

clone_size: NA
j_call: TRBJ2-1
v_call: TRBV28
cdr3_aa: ASSFVAEDEQF

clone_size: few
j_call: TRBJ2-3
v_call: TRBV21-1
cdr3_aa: ASSKEGTSFTDTQY

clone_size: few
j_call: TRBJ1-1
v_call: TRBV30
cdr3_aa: AWPQGEAF

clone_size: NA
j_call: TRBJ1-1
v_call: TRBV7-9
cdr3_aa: ASSPKFTGRAF

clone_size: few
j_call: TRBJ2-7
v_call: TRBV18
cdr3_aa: ASSPRDRGYEQY

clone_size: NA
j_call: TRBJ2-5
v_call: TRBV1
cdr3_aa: TSSQVRGGGRQETQY

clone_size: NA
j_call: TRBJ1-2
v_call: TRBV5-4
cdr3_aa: ASSFPAEASYT

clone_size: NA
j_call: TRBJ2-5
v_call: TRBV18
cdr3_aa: ASSPPRAGRETQY

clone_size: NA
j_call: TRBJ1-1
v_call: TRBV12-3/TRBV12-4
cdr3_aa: ASSTVRGSEAF

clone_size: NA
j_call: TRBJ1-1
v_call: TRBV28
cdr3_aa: ASSFRQGGMNTEAF

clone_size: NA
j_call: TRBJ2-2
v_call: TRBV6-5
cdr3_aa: ASSSLNLNAGELF

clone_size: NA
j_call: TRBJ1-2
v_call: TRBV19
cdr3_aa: ASSPGQGVGGYT

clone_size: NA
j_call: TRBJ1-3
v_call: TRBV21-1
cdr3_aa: ASSKTEGLSSGNTIY

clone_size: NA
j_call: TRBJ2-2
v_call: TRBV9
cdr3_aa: ASSVAGGITGELF

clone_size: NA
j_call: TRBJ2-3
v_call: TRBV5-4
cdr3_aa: ASSLAGLAGPTDTQY

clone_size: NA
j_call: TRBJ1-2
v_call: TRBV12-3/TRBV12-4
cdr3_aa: ASRPGVDYGYT

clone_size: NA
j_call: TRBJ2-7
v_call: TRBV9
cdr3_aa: ASSVTQVGAPLYEQY

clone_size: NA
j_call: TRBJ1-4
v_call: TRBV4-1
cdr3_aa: ASSQDVGVNEKLF

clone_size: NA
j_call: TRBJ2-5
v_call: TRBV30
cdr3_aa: AYSSRGPGVSETQY

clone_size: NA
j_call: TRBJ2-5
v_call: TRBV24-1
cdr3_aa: ATSDPRHNQETQY

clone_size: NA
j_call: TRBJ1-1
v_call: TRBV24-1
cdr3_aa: ATSDGTGRNTEAF

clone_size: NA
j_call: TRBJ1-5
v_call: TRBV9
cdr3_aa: ASSVAIGQPQH

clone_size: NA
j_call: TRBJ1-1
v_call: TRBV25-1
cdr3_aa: ASTHGLMNTEAF

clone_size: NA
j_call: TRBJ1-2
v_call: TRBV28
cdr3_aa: ASSWDMKPNYGYT

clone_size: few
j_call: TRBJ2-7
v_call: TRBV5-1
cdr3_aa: ASSSGPGAGGPREQY

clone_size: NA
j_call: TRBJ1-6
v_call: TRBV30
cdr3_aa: ASTGRANNSPLH

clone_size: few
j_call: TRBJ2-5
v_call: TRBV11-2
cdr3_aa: ASSLALGLAGGIQETQY

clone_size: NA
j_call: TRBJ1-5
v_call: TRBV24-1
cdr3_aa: ATSDPGTDSNQPQH

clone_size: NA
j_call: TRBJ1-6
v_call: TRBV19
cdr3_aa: ASSRESSPLH

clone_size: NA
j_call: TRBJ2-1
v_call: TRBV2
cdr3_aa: ASSEARGSGYNEQF

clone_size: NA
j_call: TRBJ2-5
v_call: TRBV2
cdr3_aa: ASSDPGLAGVRETQY

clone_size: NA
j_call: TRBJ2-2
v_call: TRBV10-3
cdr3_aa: AISPGQRTGELF

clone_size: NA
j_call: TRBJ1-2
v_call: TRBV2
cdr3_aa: ASTEGGGASYGYT

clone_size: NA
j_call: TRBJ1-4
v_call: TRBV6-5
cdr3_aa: ASSTGMEEKLF

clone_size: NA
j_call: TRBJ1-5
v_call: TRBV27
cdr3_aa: ASRPRTGSNQPQH

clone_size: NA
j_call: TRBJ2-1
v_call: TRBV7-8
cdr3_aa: ASGGRLRTSGINEQF

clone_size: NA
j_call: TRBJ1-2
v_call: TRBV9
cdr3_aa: ASSSSRGTNYGYT

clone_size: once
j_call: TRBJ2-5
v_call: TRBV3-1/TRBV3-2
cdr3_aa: ASSTGGRETQY